Listed here are 10 T cell receptor beta chains from one sample, sequenced in a study of monozygotic twins with cystic fibrosis. Libraries were prepared by immunoSEQ multiplex PCR; TCRdb keeps only in-frame clonotypes and omits some of them. The data hold about 32,000 clones, with roughly nine tenths observed a single time. Material for sequencing was blood. The receptor set was obtained from a girl aged 2-9 years with cystic fibrosis.

The V call is TRBV4-1, the J call TRBJ2-3; no clear D. Germline V gene sequence: CDR1 MGHRA, CDR2 YSYEKL. V lost 2 bases and J 4 bases, leaving 10 bases between the germline ends. The CDR3 totals 14 residues. The CDR3 sequence is CASSQLEFADTQYF. CDR3 bases: TGCGCCAGCAGCCAATTGGAGTTCGCAGATACGCAGTATTTT.

The table lists this clone with a few counts. The gene calls are TRBV5-1 and TRBJ2-3, with 12 bases lining up with TRBD2. V lost 4 bases to trimming and J lost 6 bases; unmatched junction nucleotides: 6. Germline lookup yields CDR1 SGHRS and CDR2 YFSETQ. The CDR3 extends over 15 amino acids. In DNA, the CDR3 is TGCGCCAGCAGCCGACTAGCGGGAGATCCTGATACGCAGTATTTT. Amino acid sequence: CASSRLAGDPDTQYF.

The chain recombines TRBV4-3 with TRBJ2-3; D gene uncertain. Looked up from germline, CDR1 is LGHNA and CDR2 is YSLEER. The V end lost 0 bases, the J end lost 2 bases, and 9 bases lay between the germline ends. The CDR3 has 15 residues. The CDR3 loop is CASSQDRRYTDTQYF. In DNA form, the CDR3 reads TGCGCCAGCAGCCAAGACCGGAGATACACAGATACGCAGTATTTT.

The chain joins TRBV4-1 to TRBJ2-1; tentative D call: TRBD2 (6 bases). V shed 0 bases and J shed 6 bases, with 12 bases lying between them. The CDR3 is 15 amino acids. CDR1 is MGHRA, CDR2 YSYEKL, per germline. In DNA, the CDR3 is TGCGCCAGCAGCCAAGATTGGGGGAGGAGCAATGAGCAGTTCTTC. Translation: CASSQDWGRSNEQFF.

The chain couples TRBV13 to TRBJ2-2; D is ambiguous. CDR3 size: 13 residues. Trimming took off 3 bases at V and 4 bases at J, with 6 bases between the two ends. CDR1 is PRHDT and CDR2 is FYEKMQ in the germline V gene (reference sequence). CDR3 in DNA: TGTGCCAGCAGCTTGGTAATCACCGGGGAGCTGTTTTTT. Protein: CASSLVITGELFF.

Written as DNA, the CDR3 is TGTGCCAGCAGCTCGACAGGGCATGACACTGAAGCTTTCTTT. Its protein is CASSSTGHDTEAFF. V usage is TRBV5-4 and J usage is TRBJ1-1, with 7 bases identical to TRBD1. This CDR3 is built from 14 residues. V shed 3 bases, J shed 3 bases, and the junction held 5 bases outside the gene matches. Germline V gene data show CDR1 as SGHNT and CDR2 as YYREEE (reference sequence).

The chain links TRBV7-2 to TRBJ1-1; D uncertain. The CDR3 totals 13 residues. Germline-derived CDR1 and CDR2 are SGHTA and FQGNSA. Trimming removed 2 bases at V and 3 bases at J, with 7 bases between. The CDR3 DNA reads as TGTGCCAGCAGCTTAATTGGATACACTGAAGCTTTCTTT. Amino acid sequence: CASSLIGYTEAFF. Looking up the rest from reference TRBV7-2 and TRBJ1-1 gives the full variable domain: GAGVSQSPSNKVTEKGKDVELRCDPISGHTALYWYRQSLGQGLEFLIYFQGNSAPDKSGLPSDRFSAERTGGSVSTLTIQRTQQEDSAVYLCASSLIGYTEAFFGQGTRLTVV.

This clone occurred a few times. The chain uses TRBV6-1 and TRBJ1-1; D unresolved. This CDR3 has 14 residues. CDR1 and CDR2 (germline): MNHNS, SASEGT. V was cut by 6 bases and J by 0 bases, with 11 bases left in between. The CDR3 loop is CASRASRMNTEAFF. CDR3 DNA sequence: TGTGCCAGCAGGGCGAGTCGGATGAACACTGAAGCTTTCTTT.

The chain is built from TRBV21-1 and TRBJ1-1. TRBV21-1 counts as a pseudogene. This CDR3 is built from 14 residues. DNA of the CDR3: TGTGCCAGCAATCTGTCAGGGGAGGACACTGAAGCTTTCTTT. Translated, it gives CASNLSGEDTEAFF.

The chain joins TRBV5-1 to TRBJ1-5; no definite D call. Germline V gene data show CDR1 as SGHRS and CDR2 as YFSETQ. This CDR3 comprises 15 residues. The V gene lost 0 bases and the J gene lost 2 bases, with 9 bases spanning the gap. CDR3 sequence: CASSLEGVGNQPQHF. CDR3 DNA: TGCGCCAGCAGCTTGGAGGGAGTGGGCAATCAGCCCCAGCATTTT.